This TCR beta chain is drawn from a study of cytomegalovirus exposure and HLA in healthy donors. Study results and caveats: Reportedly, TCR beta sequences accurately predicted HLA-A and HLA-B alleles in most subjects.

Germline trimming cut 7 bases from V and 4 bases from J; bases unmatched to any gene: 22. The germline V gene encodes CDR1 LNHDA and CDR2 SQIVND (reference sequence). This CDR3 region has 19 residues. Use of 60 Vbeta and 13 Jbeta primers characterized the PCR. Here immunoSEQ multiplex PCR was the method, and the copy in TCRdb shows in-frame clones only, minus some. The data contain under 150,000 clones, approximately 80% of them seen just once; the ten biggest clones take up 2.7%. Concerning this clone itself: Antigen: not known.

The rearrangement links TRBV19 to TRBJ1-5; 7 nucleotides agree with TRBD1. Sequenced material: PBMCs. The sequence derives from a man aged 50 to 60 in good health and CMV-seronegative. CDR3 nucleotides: TGTGCCAGTACGCGCATCCCCGCCGGGACAGCCTCACTTAATCAGCCCCAGCATTTT. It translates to CASTRIPAGTASLNQPQHF. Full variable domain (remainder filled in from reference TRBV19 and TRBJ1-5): DGGITQSPKYLFRKEGQNVTLSCEQNLNHDAMYWYRQDPGQGLRLIYYSQIVNDFQKGDIAEGYSVSREKKESFPLTVTSAQKNPTAFYLCASTRIPAGTASLNQPQHFGDGTRLSIL.